This TCR beta chain comes out of a study of cytomegalovirus exposure and HLA in healthy donors. The study, taken as a whole, reports: The study carried out a later analysis of TCR beta sequences. It associated 15,000 to 20,000 of them with specific HLA alleles at a false discovery rate of 0.05.

The CDR3 runs 12 residues. The germline V gene has CDR1 MNHEY and CDR2 SVGAGI. Trimming took off 6 bases at V and 8 bases at J, with 13 bases between the two ends. PCR was performed using 60 Vbeta and 13 Jbeta primers. Only in-frame clones appear in the TCRdb table, and some are missing; sequencing was by immunoSEQ multiplex PCR. The table records 170,000 or so clones, 60% to 85% of them present only once. Comments on this clone: Its antigen is unknown.

The chain uses TRBV6-5 and TRBJ1-2; D is unresolved. This clonotype was obtained from a man aged 35 to 55 in good health and CMV-seronegative. The sequenced material came from PBMCs. This CDR3 reads CASRPTPSGYTF. The DNA of the CDR3 is TGTGCCAGCAGACCTACCCCTAGCGGCTACACCTTC.